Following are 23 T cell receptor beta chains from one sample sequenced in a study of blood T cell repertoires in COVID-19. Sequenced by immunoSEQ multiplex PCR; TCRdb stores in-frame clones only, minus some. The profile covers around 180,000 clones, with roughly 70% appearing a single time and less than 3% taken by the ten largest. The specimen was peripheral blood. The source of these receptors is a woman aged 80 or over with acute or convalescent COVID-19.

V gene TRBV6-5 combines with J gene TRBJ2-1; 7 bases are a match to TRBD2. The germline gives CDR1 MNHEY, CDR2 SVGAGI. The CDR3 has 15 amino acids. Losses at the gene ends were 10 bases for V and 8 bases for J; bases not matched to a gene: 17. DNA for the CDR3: TGTGCCACCTCACGGGTACCACTAGCGATTGATGAGCAGTTCTTC. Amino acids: CATSRVPLAIDEQFF.

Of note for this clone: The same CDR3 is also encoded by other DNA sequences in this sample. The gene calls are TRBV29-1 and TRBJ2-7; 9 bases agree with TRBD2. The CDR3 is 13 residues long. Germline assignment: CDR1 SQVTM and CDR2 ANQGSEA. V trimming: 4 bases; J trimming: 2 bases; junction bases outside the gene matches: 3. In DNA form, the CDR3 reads TGCAGCGTTGTGGGACTAGCTCCCTACGAGCAGTACTTC. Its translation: CSVVGLAPYEQYF.

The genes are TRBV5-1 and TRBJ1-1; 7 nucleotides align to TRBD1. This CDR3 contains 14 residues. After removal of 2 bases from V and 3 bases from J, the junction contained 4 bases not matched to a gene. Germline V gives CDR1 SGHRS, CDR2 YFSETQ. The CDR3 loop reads CASSLQGSDTEAFF. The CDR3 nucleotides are TGCGCCAGCAGCTTACAGGGGTCGGACACTGAAGCTTTCTTT.

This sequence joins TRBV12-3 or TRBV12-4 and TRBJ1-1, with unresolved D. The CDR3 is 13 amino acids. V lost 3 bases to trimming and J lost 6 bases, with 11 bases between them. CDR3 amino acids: CASSLETISEAFF. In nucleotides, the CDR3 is TGTGCCAGCAGTTTGGAGACTATCTCTGAAGCTTTCTTT.

The CDR3 region is CAGRGLEKLFF. CDR3 nucleotide sequence: TGTGCCGGGCGGGGACTTGAAAAACTGTTTTTT. V gene TRBV30 combines with J gene TRBJ1-4; D perhaps matches TRBD1 (5 bases). CDR1 is GTSNPN and CDR2 is SVGIG in the germline V gene (reference sequence). This CDR3 spans 11 amino acids. Trimming cost V 8 bases and J 7 bases, with 11 bases left between them.

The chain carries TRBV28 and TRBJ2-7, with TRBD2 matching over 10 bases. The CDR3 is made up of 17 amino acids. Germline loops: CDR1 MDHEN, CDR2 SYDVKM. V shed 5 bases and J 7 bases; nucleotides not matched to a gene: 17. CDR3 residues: CASSTAGRAAGGGEQYF. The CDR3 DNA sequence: TGTGCCAGCAGTACGGCGGGGCGCGCAGCGGGAGGGGGTGAGCAGTACTTC. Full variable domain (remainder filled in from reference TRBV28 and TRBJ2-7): DVKVTQSSRYLVKRTGEKVFLECVQDMDHENMFWYRQDPGLGLRLIYFSYDVKMKEKGDIPEGYSVSREKKERFSLILESASTNQTSMYLCASSTAGRAAGGGEQYFGPGTRLTVT.

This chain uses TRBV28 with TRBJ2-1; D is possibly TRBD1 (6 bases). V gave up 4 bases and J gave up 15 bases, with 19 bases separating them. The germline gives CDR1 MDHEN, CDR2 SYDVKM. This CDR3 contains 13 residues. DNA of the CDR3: TGTGCCAGCAGTTCTCCCGAGACAGGCCTCCCGTTCTTC. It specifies CASSSPETGLPFF.

The CDR3 DNA sequence: TGTGCCAGCAGTCGCTTGGTGAGGGATACGCAGTATTTT. This translates into CASSRLVRDTQYF. The chain recombines TRBV7-2 with TRBJ2-3; D remains ambiguous. This CDR3 is built from 13 residues. Trimming pared 6 bases from V and 6 bases from J, leaving 13 bases between. The germline CDR1 and CDR2 sequences are SGHTA and FQGNSA.

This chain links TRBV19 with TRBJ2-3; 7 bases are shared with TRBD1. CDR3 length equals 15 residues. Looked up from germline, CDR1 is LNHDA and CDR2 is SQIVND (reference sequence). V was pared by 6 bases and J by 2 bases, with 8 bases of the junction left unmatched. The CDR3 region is CASRLFDRVTDTQYF. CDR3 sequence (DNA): TGTGCCAGTAGGCTCTTCGACAGGGTCACAGATACGCAGTATTTT.

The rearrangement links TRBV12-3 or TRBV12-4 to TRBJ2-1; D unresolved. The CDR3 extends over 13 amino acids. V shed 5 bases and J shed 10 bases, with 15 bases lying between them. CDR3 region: CASSVPRRGEQFF. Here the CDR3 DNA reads TGTGCCAGCAGTGTCCCTAGACGTGGAGAGCAGTTCTTC.

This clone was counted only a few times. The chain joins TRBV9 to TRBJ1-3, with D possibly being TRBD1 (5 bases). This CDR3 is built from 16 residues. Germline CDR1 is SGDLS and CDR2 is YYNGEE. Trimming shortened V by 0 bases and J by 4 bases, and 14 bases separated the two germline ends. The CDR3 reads CASSVDPGQKGNTIYF. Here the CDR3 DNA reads TGTGCCAGCAGCGTAGATCCTGGACAAAAGGGAAACACCATATATTTT.

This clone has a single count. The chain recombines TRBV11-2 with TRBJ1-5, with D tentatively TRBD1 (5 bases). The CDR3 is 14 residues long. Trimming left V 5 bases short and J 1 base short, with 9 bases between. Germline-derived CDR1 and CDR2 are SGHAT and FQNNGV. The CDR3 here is CASSQGVSNQPQHF. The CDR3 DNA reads TGTGCCAGCAGCCAGGGTGTAAGCAATCAGCCCCAGCATTTT.

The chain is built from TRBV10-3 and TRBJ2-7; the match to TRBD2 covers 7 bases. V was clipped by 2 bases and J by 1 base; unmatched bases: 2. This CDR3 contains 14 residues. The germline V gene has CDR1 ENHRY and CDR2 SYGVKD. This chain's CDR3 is CAISEAGESYEQYF. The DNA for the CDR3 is TGTGCCATCAGTGAGGCGGGGGAGTCCTACGAGCAGTACTTC.

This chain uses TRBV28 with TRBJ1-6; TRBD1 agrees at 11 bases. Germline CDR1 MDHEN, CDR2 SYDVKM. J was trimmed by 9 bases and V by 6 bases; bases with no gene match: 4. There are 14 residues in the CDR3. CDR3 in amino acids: CASSTGQGASPLHF. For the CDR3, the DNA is TGTGCCAGCAGCACCGGACAGGGGGCTTCACCCCTCCACTTT. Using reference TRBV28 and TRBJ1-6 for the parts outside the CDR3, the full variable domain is DVKVTQSSRYLVKRTGEKVFLECVQDMDHENMFWYRQDPGLGLRLIYFSYDVKMKEKGDIPEGYSVSREKKERFSLILESASTNQTSMYLCASSTGQGASPLHFGNGTRLTVT.

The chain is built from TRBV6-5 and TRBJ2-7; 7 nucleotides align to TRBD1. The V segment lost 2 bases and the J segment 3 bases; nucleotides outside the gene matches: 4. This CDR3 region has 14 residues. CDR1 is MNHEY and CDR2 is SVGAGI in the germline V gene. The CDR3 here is CASSYAQGDYEQYF. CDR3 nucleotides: TGTGCCAGCAGTTACGCGCAGGGGGACTACGAGCAGTACTTC.

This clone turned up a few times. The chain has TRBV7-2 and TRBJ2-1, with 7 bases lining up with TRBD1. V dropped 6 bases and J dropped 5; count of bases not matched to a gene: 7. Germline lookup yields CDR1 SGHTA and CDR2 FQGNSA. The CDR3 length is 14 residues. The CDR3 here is CASRGDSWDNEQFF. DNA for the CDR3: TGTGCCAGCAGGGGGGACAGTTGGGACAATGAGCAGTTCTTC.

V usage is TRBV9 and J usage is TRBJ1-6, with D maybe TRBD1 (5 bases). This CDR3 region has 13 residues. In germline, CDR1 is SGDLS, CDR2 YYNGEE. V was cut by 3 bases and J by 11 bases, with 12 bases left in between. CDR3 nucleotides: TGTGCCAGCAGCGCCGAGACAGATCCACCCCTCCACTTT. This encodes CASSAETDPPLHF. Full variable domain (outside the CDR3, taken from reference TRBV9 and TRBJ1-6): DSGVTQTPKHLITATGQRVTLRCSPRSGDLSVYWYQQSLDQGLQFLIQYYNGEERAKGNILERFSAQQFPDLHSELNLSSLELGDSALYFCASSAETDPPLHFGNGTRLTVT.

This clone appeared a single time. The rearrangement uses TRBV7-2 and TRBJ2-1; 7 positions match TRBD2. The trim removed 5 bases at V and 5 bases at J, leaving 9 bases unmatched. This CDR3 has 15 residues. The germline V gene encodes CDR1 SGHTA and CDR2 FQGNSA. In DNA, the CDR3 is TGTGCCAGCAGCCGGCCAGGTAGCGGGCACAATGAGCAGTTCTTC. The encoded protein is CASSRPGSGHNEQFF.

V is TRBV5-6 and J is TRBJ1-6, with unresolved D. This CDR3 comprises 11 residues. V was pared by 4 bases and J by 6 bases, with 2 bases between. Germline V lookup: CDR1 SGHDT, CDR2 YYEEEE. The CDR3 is CASSRNSPLHF. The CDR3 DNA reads TGTGCCAGCAGCCGTAATTCACCCCTCCACTTT.

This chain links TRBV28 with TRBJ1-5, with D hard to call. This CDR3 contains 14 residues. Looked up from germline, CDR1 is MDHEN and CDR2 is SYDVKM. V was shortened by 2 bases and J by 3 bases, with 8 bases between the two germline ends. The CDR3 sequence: CASSLPPVNQPQHF. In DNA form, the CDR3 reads TGTGCCAGCAGTTTACCCCCAGTCAATCAGCCCCAGCATTTT.

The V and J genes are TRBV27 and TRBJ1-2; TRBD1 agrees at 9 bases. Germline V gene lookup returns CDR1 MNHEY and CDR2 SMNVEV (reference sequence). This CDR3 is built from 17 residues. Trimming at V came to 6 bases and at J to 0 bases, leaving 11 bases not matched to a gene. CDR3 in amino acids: CASRLEGTGSTNYGYTF. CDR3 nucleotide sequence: TGTGCCAGCAGACTGGAGGGGACAGGGTCGACTAACTATGGCTACACCTTC.

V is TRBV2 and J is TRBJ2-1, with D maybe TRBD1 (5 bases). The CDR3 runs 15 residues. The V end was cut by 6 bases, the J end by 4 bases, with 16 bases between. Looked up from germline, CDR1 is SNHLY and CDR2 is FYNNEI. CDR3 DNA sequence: TGTGCCAGCAGCGACGGATCGACAGCGTACAATGAGCAGTTCTTC. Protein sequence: CASSDGSTAYNEQFF.

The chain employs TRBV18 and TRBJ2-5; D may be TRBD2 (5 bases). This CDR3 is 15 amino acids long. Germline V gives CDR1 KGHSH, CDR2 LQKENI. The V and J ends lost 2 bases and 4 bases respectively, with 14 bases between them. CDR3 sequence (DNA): TGTGCCAGCTCACCAATGGCGAGGGCCGGAGAGACCCAGTACTTC. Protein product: CASSPMARAGETQYF.